This T cell receptor (beta chain) is drawn from a study of cytomegalovirus exposure and HLA in healthy donors. The CDR3 totals 17 residues. Between the trimmed V and J ends, which lost 4 bases and 2 bases, there was a span of 18 bases. Germline V gene data show CDR1 as LGHNT and CDR2 as FRNRAP. Primers included in the PCR were 60 Vbeta and 13 Jbeta primers. The assay was immunoSEQ multiplex PCR, and TCRdb's table has in-frame clones only and misses some. The profile shows around 190,000 clones, around three quarters of them singletons. The source is a woman aged 25 to 39 in good health and CMV-seropositive. Sequencing was done on a sample of PBMCs. The chain uses TRBV12-5 and TRBJ1-5, with D tentatively TRBD1 (6 bases). In DNA form, the CDR3 reads TGTGCTAGTGGTTGGCGCGGGGGGGCGGGCGGCAATCAGCCCCAGCATTTT. Encoded protein: CASGWRGGAGGNQPQHF.